One and the same sample provided the 13 T cell receptor beta chains below, sequenced in a study of human T cells and chemical hapten exposure. A single record per CDR3 protein comes from TCRdb applying MiXCR to the RACE reads. The table shows nearly 350,000 distinct CDR3 sequences, with around 6.9% occurring only once. Sample time point: patch test 1, 2 weeks after DPC sensitization. Treatment of the sample: therapeutic diphenylcyclopropenone sensitization with weekly scalp DPC. Specimen: whole blood, collected in connection with sensitization to the hapten diphenylcyclopropenone (DPC). These receptor sequences come from a woman younger than 35 with alopecia areata. Some clones in this sample may be carry-over from other donors' samples.

The table lists this clonotype with many counts. This chain connects TRBV3-1 to TRBJ2-3; D is unclear. The germline V and J ends were trimmed by 4 bases and 6 bases, with 8 bases remaining between them. The CDR3 runs 12 residues. Germline V gene lookup returns CDR1 LGHDT and CDR2 YNNKEL (reference sequence). The chain's CDR3 is CASSPVPDTQYF. CDR3 coding DNA: TGTGCCAGCAGCCCGGTCCCTGATACGCAGTATTTT.

The rearrangement uses TRBV29-1 and TRBJ2-2, with D perhaps matching TRBD2 (6 bases). Germline values: CDR1 SQVTM, CDR2 ANQGSEA. CDR3 size: 13 residues. V was pared by 6 bases and J by 7 bases, with 15 bases between. The CDR3 nucleotides are TGCAGCGTCGGGCGGGATTATGTCGGGGAGCTGTTTTTT. The encoded protein is CSVGRDYVGELFF.

This clonotype was observed many times. This chain joins TRBV12-3 or TRBV12-4 and TRBJ1-2; the D gene is possibly TRBD1 (6 bases). V was trimmed by 1 base and J by 9 bases, leaving 12 bases between them. CDR3 length: 13 amino acids. DNA of the CDR3: TGTGCCAGCAGTTTAGGGCAGGGGATACGCTACACCTTC. It specifies CASSLGQGIRYTF.

The chain is built from TRBV5-1 and TRBJ2-3, with D possibly TRBD2 on 6 matching bases. The CDR3 is 17 residues long. Trimming took off 0 bases at V and 1 base at J, with 15 bases between the two ends. CDR1 and CDR2 from the germline V gene are SGHRS and YFSETQ. DNA of the CDR3: TGCGCCAGCAGCTTGGTTGCCCGGGGACTTGGCACAGATACGCAGTATTTT. It specifies CASSLVARGLGTDTQYF.

There are many counts of this clonotype. The genes are TRBV28 and TRBJ2-7; 10 nucleotides match TRBD1. The J segment lost 6 bases and the V segment lost 4 bases, leaving 9 bases of the junction unmatched. Germline-derived CDR1 and CDR2 are MDHEN and SYDVKM. There are 15 residues in the CDR3. CDR3 sequence reads: CASSSRGQGSFEQYF. The CDR3, as DNA: TGTGCCAGCAGTTCCCGGGGACAGGGGTCTTTCGAGCAGTACTTC.

The V call is TRBV15, the J call TRBJ1-2, with 9 bases aligning to TRBD1. J lost 1 base, V lost 0 bases, and 6 bases had no gene match. Germline assignment: CDR1 LNHNV and CDR2 YYDKDF (reference sequence). The CDR3 contains 17 residues. As DNA, the CDR3 is TGTGCCACCAGCAGAGATTCGGGACAGGGAAGTAACTATGGCTACACCTTC. It is translated as CATSRDSGQGSNYGYTF.

The V call is TRBV5-4, the J call TRBJ1-1, with D perhaps matching TRBD1 (5 bases). Germline V gives CDR1 SGHNT, CDR2 YYREEE (reference sequence). The V end was cut by 3 bases, the J end by 1 base, with 13 bases between. This CDR3 comprises 15 residues. The chain's CDR3 is CASSSGTTRNTEAFF. The DNA for the CDR3 is TGTGCCAGCAGCTCTGGGACGACCCGGAACACTGAAGCTTTCTTT.

The table lists this clonotype with many counts. The chain links TRBV6-2 or TRBV6-3 to TRBJ2-4, with D uncertain. Germline V lookup: CDR1 MNHEY, CDR2 SVGEGT. CDR3 size: 13 residues. Between the trimmed V and J ends, which lost 2 bases and 1 base, there was a span of 3 bases. CDR3 sequence reads: CASSYVAKNIQYF. CDR3 coding DNA: TGTGCCAGCAGTTACGTGGCCAAAAACATTCAGTACTTC.

The sample holds many counts of this clonotype. The chain has TRBV5-1 and TRBJ2-7; 8 positions agree with TRBD2. CDR1 SGHRS and CDR2 YFSETQ come from the germline V gene. The CDR3 totals 15 residues. V was clipped by 4 bases and J by 2 bases; unmatched bases: 8. CDR3 DNA: TGCGCCAGCAGCGGGGCGGGACTAGTAGCCTACGAGCAGTACTTC. Protein sequence: CASSGAGLVAYEQYF.

This chain connects TRBV7-9 to TRBJ2-3; maybe TRBD1 (5 bases). The CDR3 is 15 residues long. Per germline, CDR1 SEHNR and CDR2 FQNEAQ (reference sequence). Deletions cut 5 bases from V and 3 bases from J, with 15 bases between. In DNA, the CDR3 is TGTGCCAGCAGCCTCTTGACAGTAGGTACAGATACGCAGTATTTT. Its protein is CASSLLTVGTDTQYF.

This clonotype has a count of ten or more. The chain links TRBV5-1 to TRBJ2-3; 7 bases line up with TRBD1. The CDR3 sequence is 16 residues long. Germline CDR1 is SGHRS and CDR2 is YFSETQ. The J segment lost 0 bases and the V segment lost 4 bases, leaving 8 bases of the junction unmatched. The CDR3 nucleotides are TGCGCCAGCAGCCCGGGACAGTTGCAAAGCACAGATACGCAGTATTTT. This encodes CASSPGQLQSTDTQYF. Combining the CDR3 with reference TRBV5-1 and TRBJ2-3 gives the whole variable domain KAGVTQTPRYLIKTRGQQVTLSCSPISGHRSVSWYQQTPGQGLQFLFEYFSETQRNKGNFPGRFSGRQFSNSRSEMNVSTLELGDSALYLCASSPGQLQSTDTQYFGPGTRLTVL.

The chain recombines TRBV6-2 or TRBV6-3 with TRBJ2-3, with unresolved D. The CDR3 consists of 15 residues. Germline-derived CDR1 and CDR2 are MNHEY and SVGEGT. V lost 2 bases, J lost 5 bases, and 14 bases lay in between. The CDR3 protein is CASSYGGSVVDTQYF. DNA of the CDR3: TGTGCCAGCAGTTACGGCGGTTCAGTAGTAGATACGCAGTATTTT.

This clonotype was detected many times. V is TRBV6-1 and J is TRBJ1-5, with D hard to call. This CDR3 region has 15 residues. CDR1 and CDR2 from the germline V gene are MNHNS and SASEGT. Trimming shortened V by 4 bases and J by 4 bases, and 14 bases separated the two germline ends. This CDR3 is CASSVTAVLNQPQHF. The CDR3 DNA reads as TGTGCCAGCAGTGTGACCGCTGTCTTAAATCAGCCCCAGCATTTT.